Sequencing of this TCR beta chain was carried out in a study of technical replicates of blood from four donors. Generated by immunoSEQ multiplex PCR, the TCRdb table keeps only in-frame clones and is missing some. The table lists approximately 50,000 clones, 70% to 90% of them singletons, with 5.6% in the top ten. This CDR3 comprises 14 residues. V was cut by 3 bases and J by 1 base, with 6 bases left in between. The V gene's germline CDR1 is SGHTA and CDR2 FQGTGA. The clonotype originates from a human donor in good health. Some clones in this sample may be carry-over from other donors' samples. This sequence joins TRBV7-3 and TRBJ2-2, with a tentative D call TRBD2 (6 bases). Specimen: PBMCs. The CDR3 sequence is CASSLGLNTGELFF. The CDR3 DNA reads TGTGCCAGCAGCTTGGGACTGAACACCGGGGAGCTGTTTTTT.